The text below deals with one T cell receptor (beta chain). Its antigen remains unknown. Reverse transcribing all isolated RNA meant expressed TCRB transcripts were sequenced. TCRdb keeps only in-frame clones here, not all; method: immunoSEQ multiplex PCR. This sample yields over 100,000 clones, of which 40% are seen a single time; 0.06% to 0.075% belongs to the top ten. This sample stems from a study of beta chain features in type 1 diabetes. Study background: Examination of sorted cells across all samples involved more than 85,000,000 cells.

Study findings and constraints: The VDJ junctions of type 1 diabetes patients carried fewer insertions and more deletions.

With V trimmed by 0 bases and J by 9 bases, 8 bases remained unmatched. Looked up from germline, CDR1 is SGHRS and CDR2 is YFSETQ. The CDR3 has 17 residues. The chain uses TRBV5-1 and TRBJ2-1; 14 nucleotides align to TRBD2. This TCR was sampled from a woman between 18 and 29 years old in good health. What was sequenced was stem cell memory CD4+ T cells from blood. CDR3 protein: CASSLGLAGGPGGEQFF. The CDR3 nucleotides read TGCGCCAGCAGCTTGGGACTAGCGGGAGGGCCGGGGGGTGAGCAGTTCTTC.